This TCR beta chain stems from a study of T cell repertoires in cytomegalovirus infection. At the level of the study: In the study, CMV epitopes included recently identified HLA-C-restricted and well-studied HLA-B-restricted ones. In public TCR beta signatures, there were indications of both CMV infection and matching HLA type. Notes on the study in general: It was HLA-C-restricted CMV-specific TCR beta clonotypes that dominated the response ex vivo.

In its sample, this clonotype was seen a few times. The antigen is not known. CDR1 is SGHAT and CDR2 is FQNNGV in the germline V gene. V was trimmed by 3 bases and J by 9 bases, leaving 9 bases between them. The CDR3 runs to 12 residues. Using its own MiXCR run on the reads, TCRdb lists one record per CDR3 protein. Here the sample spans 600,000 to 700,000 distinct CDR3 sequences, about 33% being singletons. This chain uses TRBV11-2 with TRBJ1-5, with no clear D. This clonotype was obtained from a human donor in good health (CMV status not recorded). Some clones in this sample may be carry-over from other donors' samples. The sequenced sample was cultured PBMCs, obtained from culture after CMV antigen stimulation. CDR3 nucleotides: TGTGCCAGCAGCTTCCCTGGGATGCCCCAGCATTTT. Translating it yields CASSFPGMPQHF.